This paragraph reports one T cell receptor (beta chain). Its specificity is not known. These data come from a study of vaccination effects on CD4 cells after COVID-19. Study-wide background: A density of approximately 2 million PBMC per well was used; these cells were cultured with approximately 10 IU/ml IL-2 and 10 ug/ml peptides. General observations from the study: Only 1 of 255 vaccine-induced clones from healthy vaccinees cross-reacted with common cold coronaviruses.

With 9 to 11 days of culture completed, CD4+ T cells were isolated. IL-2 medium supplanted half the medium on days 3 and 7. Germline V gives CDR1 SGHRS, CDR2 YFSETQ. The CDR3 has 15 residues. Trimming removed 0 bases from V and 3 bases from J, with 13 bases in between. This table comes from immunoSEQ multiplex PCR, and its TCRdb copy is limited to in-frame clones, with some not included. The repertoire includes tens of thousands of clones, around 70% of them detected once, and approximately 11% sits in the top ten. The sample was CD4+ T cells from PBMCs cultured without peptide, taken before COVID-19 vaccination. This receptor was taken from a human donor who received a COVID-19 vaccine. The V call is TRBV5-1, the J call TRBJ2-7; no clear D gene. CDR3 amino acids: CASSLGAASHYEQYF. The CDR3 bases are TGCGCCAGCAGCTTGGGTGCCGCATCCCACTACGAGCAGTACTTC. The whole variable domain, remainder taken from reference TRBV5-1 and TRBJ2-7, is KAGVTQTPRYLIKTRGQQVTLSCSPISGHRSVSWYQQTPGQGLQFLFEYFSETQRNKGNFPGRFSGRQFSNSRSEMNVSTLELGDSALYLCASSLGAASHYEQYFGPGTRLTVT.